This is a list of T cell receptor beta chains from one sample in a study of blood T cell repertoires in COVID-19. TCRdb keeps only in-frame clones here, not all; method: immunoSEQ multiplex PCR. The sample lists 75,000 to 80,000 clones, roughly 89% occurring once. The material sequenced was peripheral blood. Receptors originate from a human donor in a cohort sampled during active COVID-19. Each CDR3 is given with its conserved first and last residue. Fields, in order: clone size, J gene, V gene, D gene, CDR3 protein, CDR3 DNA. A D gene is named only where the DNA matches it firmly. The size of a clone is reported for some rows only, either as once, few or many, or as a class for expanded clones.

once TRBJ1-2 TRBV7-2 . CASSFGAGEIYGYTF TGTGCCAGCAGCTTTGGGGCAGGGGAGATCTATGGCTACACCTTC
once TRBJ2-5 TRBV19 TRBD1 CASSVGTGGETQYF TGTGCCAGTAGTGTCGGGACAGGAGGTGAGACCCAGTACTTC
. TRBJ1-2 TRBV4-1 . CASSQEQGPNYGYTF TGCGCCAGCAGCCAAGAACAGGGACCTAACTATGGCTACACCTTC
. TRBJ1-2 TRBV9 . CASSVDAGFYGYTF TGTGCCAGCAGCGTAGACGCAGGGTTTTATGGCTACACCTTC
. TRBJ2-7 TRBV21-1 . CASATPEGSYEQYF TGTGCCAGCGCCACTCCGGAGGGGTCCTACGAGCAGTACTTC
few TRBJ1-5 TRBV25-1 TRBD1 CASSPGQGAVEPQHF TGTGCCAGCAGCCCGGGACAGGGGGCTGTGGAGCCCCAGCATTTT
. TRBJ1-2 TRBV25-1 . CASSRGGPYGYTF TGTGCCAGCAGTAGGGGGGGCCCCTATGGCTACACCTTC
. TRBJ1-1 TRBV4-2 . CASSQIYMNTEAFF TGTGCCAGCAGCCAGATTTACATGAACACTGAAGCTTTCTTT
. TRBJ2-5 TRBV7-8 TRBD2 CASSMGLAGGQETQYF TGTGCCAGCAGCATGGGACTAGCGGGGGGGCAAGAGACCCAGTACTTC
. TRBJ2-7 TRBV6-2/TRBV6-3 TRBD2 CASSYRTSDGYISPYEQYF TGTGCCAGCAGTTACCGGACTAGCGATGGATATATCTCCCCCTACGAGCAGTACTTC
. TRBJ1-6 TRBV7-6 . CASSLAVQGMLSPLHF TGTGCCAGCAGCTTAGCGGTTCAGGGAATGTTGTCACCCCTCCACTTT
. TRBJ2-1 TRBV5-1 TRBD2 CASSPAPSSGGRNEQFF TGCGCCAGCAGCCCCGCCCCTTCTAGCGGGGGTAGGAATGAGCAGTTCTTC
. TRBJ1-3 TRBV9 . CASSASKGWGTPPRVTIYF TGTGCCAGCAGCGCCAGTAAAGGGTGGGGGACACCGCCCAGAGTCACCATATATTTT
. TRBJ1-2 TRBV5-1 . CASSPTGGEYYGYTF TGCGCCAGCAGCCCGACAGGTGGGGAGTACTATGGCTACACCTTC
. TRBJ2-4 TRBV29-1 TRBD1 CSVGQGDIQYF TGCAGCGTGGGACAGGGGGACATTCAGTACTTC
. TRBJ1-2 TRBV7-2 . CASSLVYEGYGYTF TGTGCCAGCAGCTTAGTTTATGAGGGATATGGCTACACCTTC